This T cell receptor beta chain was sequenced in a study of T-cell reconstitution after alpha-beta-depleted transplantation in children. This clonotype has at least ten counts. Construction of the TCRbeta library involved unique molecular identifiers. One entry per CDR3 protein results from TCRdb running MiXCR on the PCR reads. The sample lists around 140,000 distinct CDR3 sequences; 8.8% were seen once. Source: PBMCs, mostly from graft donor cells, taken 180 days after TCRalphabeta/CD19-depleted stem cell transplant. This clonotype was obtained from a female patient between 2 and 15 years old who had a stem cell transplant for congenital amegakaryocytic thrombocytopenia, so the T cells may come from the graft donor.

CDR3 sequence: CASSLGGLYNEQFF. CDR3 nucleotide sequence: TGTGCCAGCAGCTTGGGGGGACTCTACAATGAGCAGTTCTTC. The chain uses TRBV7-9 and TRBJ2-1; a possible D gene is TRBD2 (6 bases). The V gene lost 3 bases and the J gene lost 3 bases, with 9 bases spanning the gap. The CDR3 is 14 residues long. Germline CDR1 is SEHNR and CDR2 is FQNEAQ (reference sequence). Drawing the rest from reference TRBV7-9 and TRBJ2-1, the complete variable domain is DTGVSQNPRHKITKRGQNVTFRCDPISEHNRLYWYRQTLGQGPEFLTYFQNEAQLEKSRLLSDRFSAERPKGSFSTLEIQRTEQGDSAMYLCASSLGGLYNEQFFGPGTRLTVL.